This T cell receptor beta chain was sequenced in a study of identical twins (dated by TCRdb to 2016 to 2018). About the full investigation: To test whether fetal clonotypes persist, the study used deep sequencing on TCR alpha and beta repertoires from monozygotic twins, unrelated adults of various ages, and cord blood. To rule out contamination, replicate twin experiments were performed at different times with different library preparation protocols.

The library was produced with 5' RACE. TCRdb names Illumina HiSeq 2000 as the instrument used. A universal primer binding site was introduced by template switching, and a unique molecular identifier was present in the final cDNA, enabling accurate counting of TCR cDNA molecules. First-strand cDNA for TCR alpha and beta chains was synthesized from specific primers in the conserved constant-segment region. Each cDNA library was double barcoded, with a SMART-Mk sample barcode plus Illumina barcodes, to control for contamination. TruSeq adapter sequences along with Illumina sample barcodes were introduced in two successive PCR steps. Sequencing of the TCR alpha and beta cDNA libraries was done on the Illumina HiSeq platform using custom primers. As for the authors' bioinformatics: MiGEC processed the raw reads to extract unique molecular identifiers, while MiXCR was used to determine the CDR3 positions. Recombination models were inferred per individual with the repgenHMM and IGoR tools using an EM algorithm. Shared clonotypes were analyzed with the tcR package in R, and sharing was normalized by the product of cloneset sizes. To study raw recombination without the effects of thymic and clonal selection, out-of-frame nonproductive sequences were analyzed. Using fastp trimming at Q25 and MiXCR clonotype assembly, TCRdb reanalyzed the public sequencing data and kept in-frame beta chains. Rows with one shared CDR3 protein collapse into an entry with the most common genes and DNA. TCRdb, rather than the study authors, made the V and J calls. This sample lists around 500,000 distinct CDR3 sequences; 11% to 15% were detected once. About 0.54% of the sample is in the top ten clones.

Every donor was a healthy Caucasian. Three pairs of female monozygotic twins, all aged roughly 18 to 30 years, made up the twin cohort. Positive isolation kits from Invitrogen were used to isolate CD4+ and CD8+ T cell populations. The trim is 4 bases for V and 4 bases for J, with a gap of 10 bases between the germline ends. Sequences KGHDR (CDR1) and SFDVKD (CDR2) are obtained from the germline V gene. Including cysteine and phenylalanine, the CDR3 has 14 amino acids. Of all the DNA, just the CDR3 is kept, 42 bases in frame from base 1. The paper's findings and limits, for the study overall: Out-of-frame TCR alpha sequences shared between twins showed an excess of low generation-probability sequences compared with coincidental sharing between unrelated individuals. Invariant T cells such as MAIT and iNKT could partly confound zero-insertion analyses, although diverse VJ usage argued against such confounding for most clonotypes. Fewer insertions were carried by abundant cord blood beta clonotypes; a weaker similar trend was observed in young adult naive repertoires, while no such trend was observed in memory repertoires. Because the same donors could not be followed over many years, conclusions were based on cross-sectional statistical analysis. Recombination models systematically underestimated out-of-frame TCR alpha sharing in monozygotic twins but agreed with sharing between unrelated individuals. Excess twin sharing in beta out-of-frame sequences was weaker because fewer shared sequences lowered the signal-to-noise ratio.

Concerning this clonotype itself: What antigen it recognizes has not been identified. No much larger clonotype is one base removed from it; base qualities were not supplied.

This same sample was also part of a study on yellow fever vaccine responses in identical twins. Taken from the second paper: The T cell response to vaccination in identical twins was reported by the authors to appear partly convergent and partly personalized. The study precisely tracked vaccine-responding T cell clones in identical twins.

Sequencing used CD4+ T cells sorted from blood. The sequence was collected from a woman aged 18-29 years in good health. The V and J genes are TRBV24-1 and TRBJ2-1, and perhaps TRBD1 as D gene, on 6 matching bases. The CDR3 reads CATSDWGQYNEQFF. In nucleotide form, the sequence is TGTGCCACCAGTGACTGGGGGCAATACAATGAGCAGTTCTTC.